This TCR beta chain was retrieved from a study of cytomegalovirus exposure and HLA in healthy donors (dated by TCRdb to between 2016 and 2019). About the study as a whole: An earlier analysis of some 620 of the donors reported about 300 Gb of sequence data and approximately 120 million unique TCR beta sequences obtained from 150 million to 200 million T cells. An early release that covered about 600 HLA-typed donors contained approximately 290 gigabases of sequencing data and about 84 million unique TCR sequences. Of the roughly 390 genotyped donors, approximately 83% fell in the genetic ancestry cluster associated with self-reported Caucasian donors. The study was designed to test whether signatures of past pathogen exposure could be identified by cataloging public T cell receptors. The study profiled the T cell repertoires of 500 to 800 subjects by immunosequencing and related them to cytomegalovirus serostatus. A separate validation cohort of 100 to 150 different subjects was used in addition to the 666-subject first cohort. To predict cytomegalovirus infection status, the study brought together high-throughput TCR immunosequencing, statistical association of individual TCRs with disease status, and machine learning. In a later analysis, previously published TCR beta repertoires from some 640 donors were re-analyzed and high-resolution HLA genotyping was added so that TCR occurrence patterns could be studied. In the later analysis, no new phenotypic data were used to find candidate immune exposures; instead, reliance was placed on TCR beta sequences and their occurrence across donors. To decide whether each TCR beta V gene segment behaved as functional or pseudogenic, an earlier analysis of approximately 600 of the donors relied on high-throughput TCR beta sequencing. Donor age, sex, ethnicity and CMV serostatus were compiled alongside the repertoire data. In a later genetic analysis, genome-wide SNP genotypes for 398 of the 666 donors were used, and that subset was treated as a discovery cohort. Every repertoire in the discovery cohort had been generated on one and the same sequencing platform. Class I and class II HLA loci were covered by the typing at four-digit resolution. The number of donors typed differed by locus, with roughly 629-640 for A, B, C, DRB1 and DQB1, around 560 for DQA1, 600 to 610 for DPA1, and under 490 for DPB1. A handful of DR-DQ haplotypes were handled as single units for association and clustering because linkage in the cohort was strong. On average, around 240,000 unique TCR beta nucleotide sequences were sequenced per donor among 398 genotyped donors of the cohort, with 15% to 20% of those sequences being non-productive. Here is what the overall study found, with its caveats: An association between a missense DCLRE1C variant and V-gene and J-gene trimming of TCR beta chains was found in a later genetic analysis and replicated in an independent cohort. Because HLA typing was missing for some donors at each locus, association tests included only the typed subset. Immune exposure information for the cohort was limited to CMV serostatus. The authors suggested that the approach could potentially be generalized to other disease states and immunological phenotypes. In this cohort, only TCR beta chains were sequenced, and detectable features were limited by the absence of alpha or paired-chain data. In vitro tests confirmed that three of the cytomegalovirus-associated TCR beta chains recognize cytomegalovirus antigens. Across donors, most TCR sequences were observed very rarely, whereas some public TCRs were present in many individuals. Some IMGT-functional V segments, including TRBV6-2 and TRBV6-3, could not be distinguished by the 87-base-pair reads and were therefore excluded. Assigning TCR associations to individual alleles was difficult when HLA alleles, especially DR and DQ, strongly co-occurred. A further reported finding was that TCR beta sequences accurately predicted the HLA-A and HLA-B alleles for most subjects in the first cohort. Linkage disequilibrium might explain the correlated functional status among segregating V segments, but an unknown experimental factor could not be ruled out. The sequencing pipeline was judged likely to have produced a cluster of highly shared sequence variants as a technical artifact. Compared with equally common non-associated chains, HLA-associated TCR beta chains in a later analysis were more clonally expanded and had lower generation probabilities. In the study, 150 to 200 TCR beta chains were listed as associated with cytomegalovirus. A later analysis reported that several top co-occurrence clusters appeared linked to parvovirus B19, influenza, CMV and Epstein-Barr virus. A later analysis associated 16,951 TCR beta sequences with specific HLA alleles at a false discovery rate of 0.05. Broadly in line with IMGT annotations, most TCR beta V segments showed up in productive rearrangements about 87% or about 30% of the time in an earlier analysis of under 700 of the donors. Compared with the 666-donor mean, donors in an Asian-associated ancestry cluster had fewer N-insertions in productive TCRs, according to a later genetic analysis. Roughly uniform sequencing depth across donors was assumed in presence/absence analyses, although this assumption may not hold. Cytomegalovirus status was reported to be diagnosed by the classifier with high specificity and sensitivity in both the original and validation cohorts. Most CMV-associated TCR beta chains appeared to be HLA-restricted in a later analysis, and the HLA associations seemed to be driven largely by CMV exposure. Because counts were too low, around 17 rarely observed V segments, including chromosome 9 orphons, were left out of the earlier analysis of a few hundred of the donors. According to a later analysis, TCR association rates differed among HLA loci, with DRB1 alleles showing the most associated TCRs and HLA-C alleles showing the fewest.

The library was made by the immunoSEQ multiplex PCR assay. For the multiplex PCR, a mixture combining 60 forward primers for TCR Vbeta segments and 13 reverse primers for TCR Jbeta segments was used. A multiplex PCR assay on genomic DNA amplified the CDR3 region of rearranged TCR beta genes. On the Illumina HiSeq System, the amplified TCR beta libraries were sequenced as 87-base-pair reads. Under the source paper's analysis protocol: A later analysis counted around 72 million unique TCR beta chains across the 666 repertoires, and about 10 million of these chains were shared by at least two donors. To remove PCR and sequencing errors, raw reads were error-corrected and collapsed into unique sequences using a nearest-neighbor algorithm that merged closely related sequences. V, D and J gene segments were assigned by aligning CDR3 sequences to IMGT reference sequences. For a sequence to be retained, at least a six-nucleotide match to both a V gene segment and a J gene segment was required. Rearrangements were classified as productive when the CDR3 lacked stop codons and remained in frame with V and J, and all other rearrangements were classified as non-productive. Following IMGT convention, CDR3 was defined as the stretch from the second conserved V-encoded cysteine up to the conserved J-encoded phenylalanine. The earlier analysis of a few hundred of the donors excluded any sequence lacking an unambiguous match to a single V gene segment. An earlier analysis of 587 of the donors classified V segments as functional when productive rearrangements were above 56.7% and as segregating when the standard deviation between donors was above 5%. A statistical classification framework was developed to diagnose cytomegalovirus status using the catalog of TCR beta chain sequences. In a later analysis, TCR nucleotide sequences were compared against IMGT/GENE-DB human TR gene sequences so that V and J genes could be assigned. Using the TCRdist pipeline, a later analysis assigned CDR3 sequences along with most-parsimonious VDJ recombination scenarios. In a later analysis, each TCR beta chain was defined by its CDR3 amino acid sequence together with its V-gene family, and reads lacking a unique V-gene family were excluded. To address suspected cross-contamination and a sequencing artifact, a later analysis removed several hundred highly shared, low-generation-probability nucleotide sequences. For each public chain, a later analysis derived a clonal expansion index from normalized ranks of inferred template counts within each repertoire. In a later analysis, generation probabilities were computed with a VDJ recombination model fitted to out-of-frame rearrangements, and the resulting probabilities were checked against IGoR. A later analysis scored TCR-TCR, TCR-HLA and TCR-CMV co-occurrence with hypergeometric tests, applying a repertoire-size bias correction to TCR pairs. In a later analysis, false discovery rates were estimated by permuting HLA or CMV assignments 20 times. A later analysis grouped co-occurring TCRs with DBSCAN, adding TCRdist sequence similarity when clustering within HLA-allele-positive subsets. Co-occurrence clustering excluded repertoires with fewer than 30,000 or more than 120,000 public chains, plus five with anomalous nucleotide sharing. TCRdb re-hosts the immuneACCESS table, in-frame sequences only. Its copies lack some clones; in the studies checked, an unresolved V gene accounts for under half of them, and the cause for the rest is not known. Clone size and V and J calls were adopted from that table, with D and trimming inferred from the DNA. This sample is represented by about 160,000 clones; roughly 80% of them were singletons. About 10% of the sample lies in the top ten.

For this clone: Its antigen is currently not known. Per-base qualities were not stored, and no clone one base away is much larger.

The germline V gene (reference sequence) gives CDR1 as MNHEY and CDR2 as SMNVEV. Inclusive of the bounding cysteine and phenylalanine, the CDR3 is 16 residues long. Just CDR3 DNA is preserved here, 48 bases in frame from base 1. The junction shows trimming of 8 bases on V and 0 bases on J, and the gene matches do not reach 10 bases of it. In total, 666 healthy bone marrow donors made up the cohort. At the time of sampling, all cohort members were nominally healthy, though unrecorded immune exposures were likely present. The donor tested CMV seropositive, placing the donor among the 289 seropositive members of the cohort. A peripheral blood sample was collected from each donor, and TCR beta sequencing was performed on peripheral blood mononuclear cells. Genomic DNA was extracted from the blood cell samples with the Qiagen DNeasy Blood Extraction Kit.

What was sequenced was PBMCs. The chain uses TRBV27 and TRBJ2-1; 7 central nucleotides agree with TRBD1. The clonotype was recovered from a man aged 45-65 years in good health and CMV-seropositive. The CDR3 loop reads CASVPTGASSYNEQFF. The bases read TGTGCCAGCGTTCCCACAGGGGCTAGCTCCTACAATGAGCAGTTCTTC.